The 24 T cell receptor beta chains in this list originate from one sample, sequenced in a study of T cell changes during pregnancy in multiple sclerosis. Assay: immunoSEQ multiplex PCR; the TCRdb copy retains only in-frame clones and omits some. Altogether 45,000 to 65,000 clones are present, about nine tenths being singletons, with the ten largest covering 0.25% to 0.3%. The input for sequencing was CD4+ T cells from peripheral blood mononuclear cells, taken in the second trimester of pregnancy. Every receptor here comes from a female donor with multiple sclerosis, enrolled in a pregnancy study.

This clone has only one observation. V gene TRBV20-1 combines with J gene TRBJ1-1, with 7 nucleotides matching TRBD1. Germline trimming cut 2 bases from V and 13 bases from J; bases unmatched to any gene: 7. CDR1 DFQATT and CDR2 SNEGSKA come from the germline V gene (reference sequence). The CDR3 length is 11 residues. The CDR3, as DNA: TGCAGTGCTAGACAGACAGGGTCTGTTTTCTTT. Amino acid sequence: CSARQTGSVFF.

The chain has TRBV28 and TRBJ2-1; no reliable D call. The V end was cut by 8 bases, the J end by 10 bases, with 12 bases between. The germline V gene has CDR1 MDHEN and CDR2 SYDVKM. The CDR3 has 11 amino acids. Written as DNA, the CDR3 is TGTGCCAGCGAGATAGAGGCCGAGCAGTTCTTC. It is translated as CASEIEAEQFF.

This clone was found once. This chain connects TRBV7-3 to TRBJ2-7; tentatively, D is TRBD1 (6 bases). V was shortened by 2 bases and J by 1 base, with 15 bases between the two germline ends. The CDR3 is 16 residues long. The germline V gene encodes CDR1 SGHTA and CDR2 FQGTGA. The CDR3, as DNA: TGTGCCAGCAGCTTATTGGGACACCTCTTATCCTACGAGCAGTACTTC. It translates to CASSLLGHLLSYEQYF.

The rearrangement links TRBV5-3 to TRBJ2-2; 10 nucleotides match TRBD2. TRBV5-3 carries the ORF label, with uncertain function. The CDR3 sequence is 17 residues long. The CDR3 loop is CARAGGGTHSAAGELFF. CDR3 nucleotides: TGTGCTAGAGCGGGAGGGGGTACACATTCTGCCGCCGGGGAGCTGTTTTTT.

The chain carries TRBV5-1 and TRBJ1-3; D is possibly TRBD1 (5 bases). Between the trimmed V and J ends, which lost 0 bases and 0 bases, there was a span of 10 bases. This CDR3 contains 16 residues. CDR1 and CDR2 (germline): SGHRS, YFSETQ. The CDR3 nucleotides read TGCGCCAGCAGCTTGGACCGACAGAACTCTGGAAACACCATATATTTT. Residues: CASSLDRQNSGNTIYF. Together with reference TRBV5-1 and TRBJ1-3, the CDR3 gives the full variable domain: KAGVTQTPRYLIKTRGQQVTLSCSPISGHRSVSWYQQTPGQGLQFLFEYFSETQRNKGNFPGRFSGRQFSNSRSEMNVSTLELGDSALYLCASSLDRQNSGNTIYFGEGSWLTVV.

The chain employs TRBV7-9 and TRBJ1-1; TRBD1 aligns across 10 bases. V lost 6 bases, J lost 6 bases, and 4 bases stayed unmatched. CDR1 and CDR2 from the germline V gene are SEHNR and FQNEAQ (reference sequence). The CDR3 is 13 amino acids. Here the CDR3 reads CASSPGQGAEAFF. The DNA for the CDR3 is TGTGCCAGCAGTCCAGGACAGGGGGCTGAAGCTTTCTTT.

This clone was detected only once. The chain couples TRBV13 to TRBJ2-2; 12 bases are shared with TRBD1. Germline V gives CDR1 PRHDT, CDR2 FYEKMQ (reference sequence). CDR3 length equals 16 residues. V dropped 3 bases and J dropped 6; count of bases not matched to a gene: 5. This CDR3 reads CASSLSGTGGAGELFF. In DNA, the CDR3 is TGTGCCAGCAGCTTGTCCGGGACAGGGGGCGCCGGGGAGCTGTTTTTT.

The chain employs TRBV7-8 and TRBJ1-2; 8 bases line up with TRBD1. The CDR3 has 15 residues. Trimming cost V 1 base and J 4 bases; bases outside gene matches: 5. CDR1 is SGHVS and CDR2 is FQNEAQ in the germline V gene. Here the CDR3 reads CASSLDGQGGYGYTF. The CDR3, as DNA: TGTGCCAGCAGCTTAGACGGACAGGGAGGCTATGGCTACACCTTC.

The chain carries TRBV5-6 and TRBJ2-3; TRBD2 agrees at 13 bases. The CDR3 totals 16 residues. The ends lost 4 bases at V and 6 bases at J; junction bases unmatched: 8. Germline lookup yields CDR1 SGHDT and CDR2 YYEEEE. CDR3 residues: CASSLLAGGPRDTQYF. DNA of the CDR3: TGTGCCAGCAGCCTACTAGCGGGGGGGCCTCGGGATACGCAGTATTTT. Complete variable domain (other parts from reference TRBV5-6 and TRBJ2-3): DAGVTQSPTHLIKTRGQQVTLRCSPKSGHDTVSWYQQALGQGPQFIFQYYEEEERQRGNFPDRFSGHQFPNYSSELNVNALLLGDSALYLCASSLLAGGPRDTQYFGPGTRLTVL.

The DNA for the CDR3 is TGCGCCAGCAGCTTGGTGACAGCCGGTGAAGCTTTCTTT. Translated, it gives CASSLVTAGEAFF. J is TRBJ1-1 and V is TRBV5-1, with D perhaps TRBD1 (5 bases). V shed 0 bases and J shed 7 bases, with 10 bases lying between them. The germline gives CDR1 SGHRS, CDR2 YFSETQ. The CDR3 spans 13 residues.

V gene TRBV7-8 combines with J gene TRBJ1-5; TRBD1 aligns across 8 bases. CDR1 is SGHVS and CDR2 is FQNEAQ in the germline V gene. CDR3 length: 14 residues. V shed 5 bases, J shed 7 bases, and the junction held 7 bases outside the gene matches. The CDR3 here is CASSLVTGEQPQHF. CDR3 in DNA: TGTGCCAGCAGCCTCGTGACAGGGGAACAGCCCCAGCATTTT.

The CDR3: CASSPRGGSYEQYF. The CDR3 coding sequence is TGTGCCAGCAGCCCTCGGGGGGGCTCCTACGAGCAGTACTTC. This chain uses TRBV7-2 with TRBJ2-7, with 8 bases that match TRBD2. The CDR3 is 14 amino acids. Germline V gene lookup returns CDR1 SGHTA and CDR2 FQGNSA. J lost 0 bases, V lost 5 bases, and 3 bases had no gene match. Based on the CDR3 plus reference TRBV7-2 and TRBJ2-7, the full variable domain is GAGVSQSPSNKVTEKGKDVELRCDPISGHTALYWYRQSLGQGLEFLIYFQGNSAPDKSGLPSDRFSAERTGGSVSTLTIQRTQQEDSAVYLCASSPRGGSYEQYFGPGTRLTVT.

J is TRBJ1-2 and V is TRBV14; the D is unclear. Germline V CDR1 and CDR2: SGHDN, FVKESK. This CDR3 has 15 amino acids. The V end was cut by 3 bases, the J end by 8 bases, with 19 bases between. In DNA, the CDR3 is TGTGCCAGCAGCCATCCTGAGGCCTCTAACTTCGGCTACACCTTC. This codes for CASSHPEASNFGYTF.

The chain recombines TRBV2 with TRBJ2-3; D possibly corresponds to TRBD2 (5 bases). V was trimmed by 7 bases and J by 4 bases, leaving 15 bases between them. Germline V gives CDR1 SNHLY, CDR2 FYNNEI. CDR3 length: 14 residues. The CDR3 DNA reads TGTGCCAGCAAGGTCCTAGCTCGGGCAGATACGCAGTATTTT. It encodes CASKVLARADTQYF. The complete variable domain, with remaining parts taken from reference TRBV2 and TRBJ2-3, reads EPEVTQTPSHQVTQMGQEVILRCVPISNHLYFYWYRQILGQKVEFLVSFYNNEISEKSEIFDDQFSVERPDGSNFTLKIRSTKLEDSAMYFCASKVLARADTQYFGPGTRLTVL.

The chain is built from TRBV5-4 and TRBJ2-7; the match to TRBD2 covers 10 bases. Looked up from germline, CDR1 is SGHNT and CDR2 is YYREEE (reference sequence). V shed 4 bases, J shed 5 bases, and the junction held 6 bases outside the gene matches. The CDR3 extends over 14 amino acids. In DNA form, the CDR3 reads TGTGCCAGCAGCCTGACGAGCGGGGGGGACGAGCAGTACTTC. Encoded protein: CASSLTSGGDEQYF. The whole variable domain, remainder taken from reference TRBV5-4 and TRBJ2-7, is ETGVTQSPTHLIKTRGQQVTLRCSSQSGHNTVSWYQQALGQGPQFIFQYYREEENGRGNFPPRFSGLQFPNYSSELNVNALELDDSALYLCASSLTSGGDEQYFGPGTRLTVT.

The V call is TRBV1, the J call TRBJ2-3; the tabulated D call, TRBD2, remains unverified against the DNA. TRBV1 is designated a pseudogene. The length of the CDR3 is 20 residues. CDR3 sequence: CTSSPGPARTSGEYTDTQYF. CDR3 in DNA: TGCACCAGCAGCCCCGGGCCAGCAAGGACTAGCGGGGAATACACAGATACGCAGTATTTT.

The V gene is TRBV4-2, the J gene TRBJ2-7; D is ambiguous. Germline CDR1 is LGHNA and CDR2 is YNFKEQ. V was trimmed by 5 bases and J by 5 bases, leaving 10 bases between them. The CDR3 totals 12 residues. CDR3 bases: TGTGCCAGCAGCGGAGCGTCCCACGAGCAGTACTTC. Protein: CASSGASHEQYF.

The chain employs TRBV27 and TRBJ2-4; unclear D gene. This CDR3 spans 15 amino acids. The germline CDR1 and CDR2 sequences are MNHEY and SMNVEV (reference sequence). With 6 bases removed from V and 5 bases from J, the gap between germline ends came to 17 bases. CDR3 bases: TGTGCCAGCAGCCCGTATGAGAATTTCCAAAACATTCAGTACTTC. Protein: CASSPYENFQNIQYF.

CDR3 sequence reads: CASSYFGALAGELFF. CDR3 nucleotide sequence: TGTGCCAGCAGTTACTTTGGGGCGCTTGCCGGGGAGCTGTTTTTT. The rearrangement uses TRBV6-5 and TRBJ2-2; TRBD1 might be the D (5 bases). The germline V gene encodes CDR1 MNHEY and CDR2 SVGAGI. CDR3 length: 15 residues. V lost 1 base and J 6 bases, leaving 12 bases between the germline ends.

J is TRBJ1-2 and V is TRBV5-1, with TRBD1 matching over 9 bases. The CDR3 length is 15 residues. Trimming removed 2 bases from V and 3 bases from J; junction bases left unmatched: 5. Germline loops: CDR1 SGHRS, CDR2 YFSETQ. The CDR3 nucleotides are TGCGCCAGCAGCTTATCGGGACAGGGAGACTATGGCTACACCTTC. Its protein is CASSLSGQGDYGYTF.

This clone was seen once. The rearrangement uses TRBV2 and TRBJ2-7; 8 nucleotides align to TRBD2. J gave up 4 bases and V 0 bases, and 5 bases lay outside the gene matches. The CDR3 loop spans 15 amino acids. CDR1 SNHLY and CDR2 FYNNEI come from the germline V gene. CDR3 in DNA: TGTGCCAGCAGTGAAGCCGGGGGGGCGTTATACGAGCAGTACTTC. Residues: CASSEAGGALYEQYF.

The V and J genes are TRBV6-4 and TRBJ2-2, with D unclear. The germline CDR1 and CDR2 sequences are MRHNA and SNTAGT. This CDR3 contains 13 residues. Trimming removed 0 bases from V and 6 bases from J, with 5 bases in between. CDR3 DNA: TGTGCCAGCAGTGACTCATCTCCCGGGGAGCTGTTTTTT. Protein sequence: CASSDSSPGELFF.

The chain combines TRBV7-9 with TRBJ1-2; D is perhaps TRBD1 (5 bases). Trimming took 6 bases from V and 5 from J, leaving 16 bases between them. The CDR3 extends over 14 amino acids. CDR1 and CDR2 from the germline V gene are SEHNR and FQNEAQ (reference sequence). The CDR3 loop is CASSSLEGPYGYTF. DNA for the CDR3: TGTGCCAGCAGTTCGCTGGAGGGACCTTATGGCTACACCTTC.

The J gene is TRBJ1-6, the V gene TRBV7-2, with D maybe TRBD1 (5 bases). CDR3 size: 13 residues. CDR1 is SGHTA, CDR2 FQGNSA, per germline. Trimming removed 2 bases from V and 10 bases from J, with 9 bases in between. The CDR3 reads CASSLYWGSPLHF. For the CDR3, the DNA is TGTGCCAGCAGCTTATACTGGGGCTCACCCCTCCACTTT.